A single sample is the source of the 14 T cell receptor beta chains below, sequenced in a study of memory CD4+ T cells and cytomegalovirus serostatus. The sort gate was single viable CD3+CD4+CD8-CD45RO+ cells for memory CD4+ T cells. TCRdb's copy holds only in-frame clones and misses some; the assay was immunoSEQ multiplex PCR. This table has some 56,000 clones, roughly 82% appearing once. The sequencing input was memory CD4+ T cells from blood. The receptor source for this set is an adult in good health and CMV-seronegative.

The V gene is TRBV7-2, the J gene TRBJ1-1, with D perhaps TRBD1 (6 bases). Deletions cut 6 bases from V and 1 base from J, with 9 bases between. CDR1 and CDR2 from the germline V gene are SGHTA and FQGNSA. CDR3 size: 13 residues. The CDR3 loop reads CASSWGPNTEAFF. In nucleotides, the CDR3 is TGTGCCAGCAGTTGGGGGCCGAACACTGAAGCTTTCTTT.

CDR3 residues: CASRVGQAPNYGYTF. The CDR3 nucleotides are TGTGCCAGTAGGGTGGGACAGGCGCCGAACTATGGCTACACCTTC. The chain employs TRBV19 and TRBJ1-2; 8 bases match TRBD1. CDR3 length equals 15 residues. In germline, CDR1 is LNHDA, CDR2 SQIVND (reference sequence). Trimming at V came to 6 bases and at J to 2 bases, leaving 8 bases not matched to a gene. The full variable domain, rest sourced from reference TRBV19 and TRBJ1-2, is DGGITQSPKYLFRKEGQNVTLSCEQNLNHDAMYWYRQDPGQGLRLIYYSQIVNDFQKGDIAEGYSVSREKKESFPLTVTSAQKNPTAFYLCASRVGQAPNYGYTFGSGTRLTVV.

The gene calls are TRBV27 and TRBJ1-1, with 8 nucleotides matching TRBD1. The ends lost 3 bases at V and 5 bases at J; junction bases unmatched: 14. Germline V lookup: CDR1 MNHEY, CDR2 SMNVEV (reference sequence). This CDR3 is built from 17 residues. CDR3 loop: CASSLGQVQTGRTEAFF. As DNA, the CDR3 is TGTGCCAGCAGTTTGGGACAGGTCCAGACTGGGCGAACTGAAGCTTTCTTT.

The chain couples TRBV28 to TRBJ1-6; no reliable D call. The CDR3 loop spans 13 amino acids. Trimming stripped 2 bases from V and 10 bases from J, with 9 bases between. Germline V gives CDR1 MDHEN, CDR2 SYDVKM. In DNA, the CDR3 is TGTGCCAGCAGTTTACCGGGCAACTCACCCCTCCACTTT. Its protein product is CASSLPGNSPLHF.

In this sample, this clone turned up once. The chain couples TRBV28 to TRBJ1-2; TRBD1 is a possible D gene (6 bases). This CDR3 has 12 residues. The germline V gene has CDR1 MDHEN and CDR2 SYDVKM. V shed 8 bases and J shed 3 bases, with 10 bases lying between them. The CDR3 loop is CASGGGDYGYTF. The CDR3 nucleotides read TGTGCCAGCGGGGGGGGCGACTATGGCTACACCTTC.

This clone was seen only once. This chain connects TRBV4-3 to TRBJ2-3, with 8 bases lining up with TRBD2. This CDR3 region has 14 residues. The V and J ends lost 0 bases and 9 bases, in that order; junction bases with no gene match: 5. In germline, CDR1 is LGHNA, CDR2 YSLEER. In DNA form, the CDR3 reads TGCGCCAGCAGCCAAGAAGCGGGGGTAGACACGCAGTATTTT. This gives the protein CASSQEAGVDTQYF.

CDR3 amino acids: CASSVAGGTYNEQFF. The CDR3 DNA reads as TGTGCCAGCAGCGTAGCCGGGGGGACCTACAATGAGCAGTTCTTC. V gene TRBV9 combines with J gene TRBJ2-1; TRBD2 agrees at 7 bases. The germline gives CDR1 SGDLS, CDR2 YYNGEE. This CDR3 comprises 15 residues. The V gene end was trimmed by 0 bases and the J gene end by 2 bases; junction bases not matched to a gene: 2.

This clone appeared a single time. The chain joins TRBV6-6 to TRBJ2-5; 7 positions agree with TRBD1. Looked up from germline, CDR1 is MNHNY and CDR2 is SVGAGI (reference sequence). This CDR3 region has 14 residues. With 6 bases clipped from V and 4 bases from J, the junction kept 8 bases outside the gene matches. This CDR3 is CASRLDRAIETQYF. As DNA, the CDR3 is TGTGCCAGCAGACTAGACAGGGCGATAGAGACCCAGTACTTC.

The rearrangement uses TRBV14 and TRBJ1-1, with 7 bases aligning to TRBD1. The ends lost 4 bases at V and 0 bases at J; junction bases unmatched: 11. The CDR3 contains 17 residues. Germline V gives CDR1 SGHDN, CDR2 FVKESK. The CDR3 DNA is TGTGCCAGCAGCCGGACAGGCGGAGGGAGGATGAACACTGAAGCTTTCTTT. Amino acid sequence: CASSRTGGGRMNTEAFF. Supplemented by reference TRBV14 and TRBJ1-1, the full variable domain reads EAGVTQFPSHSVIEKGQTVTLRCDPISGHDNLYWYRRVMGKEIKFLLHFVKESKQDESGMPNNRFLAERTGGTYSTLKVQPAELEDSGVYFCASSRTGGGRMNTEAFFGQGTRLTVV.

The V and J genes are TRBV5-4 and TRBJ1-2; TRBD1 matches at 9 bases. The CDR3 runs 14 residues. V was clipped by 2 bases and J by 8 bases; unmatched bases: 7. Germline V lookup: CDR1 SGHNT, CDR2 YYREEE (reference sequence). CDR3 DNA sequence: TGTGCCAGCAGCTTTGGGGACAGGGAGTGGGGCTACACCTTC. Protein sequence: CASSFGDREWGYTF.

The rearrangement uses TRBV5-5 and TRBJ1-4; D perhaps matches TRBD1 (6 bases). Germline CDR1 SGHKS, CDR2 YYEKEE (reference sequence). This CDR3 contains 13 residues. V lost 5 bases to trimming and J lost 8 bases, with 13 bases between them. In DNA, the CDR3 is TGTGCCAGCAGTCGGACAGTCGGGGAAAAACTGTTTTTT. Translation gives CASSRTVGEKLFF. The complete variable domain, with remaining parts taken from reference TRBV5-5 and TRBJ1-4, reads DAGVTQSPTHLIKTRGQQVTLRCSPISGHKSVSWYQQVLGQGPQFIFQYYEKEERGRGNFPDRFSARQFPNYSSELNVNALLLGDSALYLCASSRTVGEKLFFGSGTQLSVL.

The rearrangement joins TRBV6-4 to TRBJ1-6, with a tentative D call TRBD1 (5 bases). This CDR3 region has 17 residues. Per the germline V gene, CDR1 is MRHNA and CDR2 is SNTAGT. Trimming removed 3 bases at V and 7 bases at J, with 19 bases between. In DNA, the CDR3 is TGTGCCAGCAGTGAGCCCCCTGTTAGGGACCCCAATTCACCCCTCCACTTT. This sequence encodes CASSEPPVRDPNSPLHF.

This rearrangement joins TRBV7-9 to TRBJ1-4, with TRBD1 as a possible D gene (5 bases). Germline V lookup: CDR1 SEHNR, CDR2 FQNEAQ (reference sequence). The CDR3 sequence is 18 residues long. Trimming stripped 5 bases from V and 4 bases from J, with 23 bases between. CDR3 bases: TGTGCCAGCAGCCGAATCCCTTCCCTTGGGAGGGGTAATGAAAAACTGTTTTTT. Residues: CASSRIPSLGRGNEKLFF.

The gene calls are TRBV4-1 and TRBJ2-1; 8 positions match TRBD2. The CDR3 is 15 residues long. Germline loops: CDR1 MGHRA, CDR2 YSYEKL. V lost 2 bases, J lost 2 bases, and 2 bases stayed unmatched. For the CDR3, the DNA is TGCGCCAGCAGCCAACTCGGGGGGGCCTACAATGAGCAGTTCTTC. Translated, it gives CASSQLGGAYNEQFF.